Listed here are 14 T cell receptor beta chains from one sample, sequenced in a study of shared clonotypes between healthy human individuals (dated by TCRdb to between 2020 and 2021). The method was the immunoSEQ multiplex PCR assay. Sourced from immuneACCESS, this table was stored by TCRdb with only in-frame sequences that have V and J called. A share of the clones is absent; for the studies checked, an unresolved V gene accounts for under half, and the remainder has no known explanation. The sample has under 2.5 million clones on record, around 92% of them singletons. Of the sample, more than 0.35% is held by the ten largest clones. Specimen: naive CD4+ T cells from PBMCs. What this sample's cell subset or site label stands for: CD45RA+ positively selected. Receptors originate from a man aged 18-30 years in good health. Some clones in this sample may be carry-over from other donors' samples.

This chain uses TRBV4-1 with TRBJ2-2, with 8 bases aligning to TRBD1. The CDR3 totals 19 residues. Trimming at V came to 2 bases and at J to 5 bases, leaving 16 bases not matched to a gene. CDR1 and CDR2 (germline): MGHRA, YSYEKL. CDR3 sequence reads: CASSQRTGRQGARTGELFF. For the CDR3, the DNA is TGCGCCAGCAGCCAAAGAACGGGGAGGCAGGGGGCTAGGACCGGGGAGCTGTTTTTT.

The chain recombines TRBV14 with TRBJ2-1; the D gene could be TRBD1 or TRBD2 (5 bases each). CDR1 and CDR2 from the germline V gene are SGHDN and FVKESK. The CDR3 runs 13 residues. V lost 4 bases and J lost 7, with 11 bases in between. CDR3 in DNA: TGTGCCAGCAGCCGAGGGGTGTGGAATGAGCAGTTCTTC. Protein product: CASSRGVWNEQFF.

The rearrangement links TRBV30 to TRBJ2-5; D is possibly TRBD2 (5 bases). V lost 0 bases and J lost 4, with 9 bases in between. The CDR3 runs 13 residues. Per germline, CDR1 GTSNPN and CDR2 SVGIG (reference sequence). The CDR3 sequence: CAWSVRSVETQYF. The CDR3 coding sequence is TGTGCCTGGAGTGTACGTAGCGTAGAGACCCAGTACTTC.

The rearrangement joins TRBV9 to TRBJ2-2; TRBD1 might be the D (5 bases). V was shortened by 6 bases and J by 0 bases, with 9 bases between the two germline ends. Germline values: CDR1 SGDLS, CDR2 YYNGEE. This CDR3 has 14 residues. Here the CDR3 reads CASNKGTNTGELFF. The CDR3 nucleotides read TGTGCCAGCAATAAGGGGACGAACACCGGGGAGCTGTTTTTT.

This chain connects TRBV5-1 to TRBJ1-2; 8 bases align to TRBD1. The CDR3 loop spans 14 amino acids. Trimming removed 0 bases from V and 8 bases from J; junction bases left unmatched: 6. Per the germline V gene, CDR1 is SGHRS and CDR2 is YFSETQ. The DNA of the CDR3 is TGCGCCAGCAGCTTGGACACAGGGGGACGGGGCTACACCTTC. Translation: CASSLDTGGRGYTF.

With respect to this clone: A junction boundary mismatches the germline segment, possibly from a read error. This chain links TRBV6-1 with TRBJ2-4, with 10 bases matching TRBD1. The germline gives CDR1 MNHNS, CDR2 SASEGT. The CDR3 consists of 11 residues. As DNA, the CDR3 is TGTGCCAGCAGTTCCCGGGACAGGGGCTATTTC. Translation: CASSSRDRGYF.

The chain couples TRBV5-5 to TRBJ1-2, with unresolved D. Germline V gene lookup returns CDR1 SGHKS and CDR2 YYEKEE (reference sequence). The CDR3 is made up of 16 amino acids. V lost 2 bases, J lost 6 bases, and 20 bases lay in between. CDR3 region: CASSLRLRDLANGYTF. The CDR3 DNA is TGTGCCAGCAGCTTAAGGTTGCGGGATCTGGCGAATGGCTACACCTTC.

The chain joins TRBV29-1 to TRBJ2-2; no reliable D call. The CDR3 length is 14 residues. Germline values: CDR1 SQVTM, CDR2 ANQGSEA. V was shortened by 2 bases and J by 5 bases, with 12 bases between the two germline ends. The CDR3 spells CSVERQLGTGELFF. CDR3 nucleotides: TGCAGCGTTGAAAGACAACTGGGAACCGGGGAGCTGTTTTTT.

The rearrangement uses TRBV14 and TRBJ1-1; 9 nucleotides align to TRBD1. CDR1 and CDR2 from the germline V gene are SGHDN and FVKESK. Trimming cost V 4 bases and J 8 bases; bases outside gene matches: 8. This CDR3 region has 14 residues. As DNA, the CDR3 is TGTGCCAGCAGCCTGGGACAGGGCCCCGGGGAAGCTTTCTTT. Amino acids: CASSLGQGPGEAFF.

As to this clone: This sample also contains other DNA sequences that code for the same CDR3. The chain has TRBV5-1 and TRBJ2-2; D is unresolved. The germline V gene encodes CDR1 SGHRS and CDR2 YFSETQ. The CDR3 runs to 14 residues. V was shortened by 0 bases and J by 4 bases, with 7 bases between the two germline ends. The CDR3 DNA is TGCGCCAGCAGCTTGGTCGCCGGCACCGGGGAGCTGTTTTTT. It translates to CASSLVAGTGELFF.

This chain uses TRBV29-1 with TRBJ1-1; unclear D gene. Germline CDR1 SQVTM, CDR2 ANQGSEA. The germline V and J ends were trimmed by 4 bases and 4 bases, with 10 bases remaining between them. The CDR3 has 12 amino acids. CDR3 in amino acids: CSVVGLGTEAFF. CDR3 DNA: TGCAGCGTTGTTGGGCTGGGCACTGAAGCTTTCTTT. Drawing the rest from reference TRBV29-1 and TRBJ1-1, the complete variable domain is SAVISQKPSRDICQRGTSLTIQCQVDSQVTMMFWYRQQPGQSLTLIATANQGSEATYESGFVIDKFPISRPNLTFSTLTVSNMSPEDSSIYLCSVVGLGTEAFFGQGTRLTVV.

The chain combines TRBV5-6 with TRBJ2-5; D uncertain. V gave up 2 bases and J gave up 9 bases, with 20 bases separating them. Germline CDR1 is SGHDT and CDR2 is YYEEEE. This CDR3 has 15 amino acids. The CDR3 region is CASSLVAASVSPQYF. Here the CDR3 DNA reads TGTGCCAGCAGCTTAGTGGCCGCCTCTGTCTCCCCCCAGTACTTC. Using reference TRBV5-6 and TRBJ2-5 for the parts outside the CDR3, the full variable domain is DAGVTQSPTHLIKTRGQQVTLRCSPKSGHDTVSWYQQALGQGPQFIFQYYEEEERQRGNFPDRFSGHQFPNYSSELNVNALLLGDSALYLCASSLVAASVSPQYFGPGTRLLVL.

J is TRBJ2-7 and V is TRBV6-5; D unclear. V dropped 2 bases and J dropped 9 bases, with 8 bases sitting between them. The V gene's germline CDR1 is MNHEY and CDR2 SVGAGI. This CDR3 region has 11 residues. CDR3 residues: CASSYIGRQYF. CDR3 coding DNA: TGTGCCAGCAGTTACATAGGTCGGCAGTACTTC.

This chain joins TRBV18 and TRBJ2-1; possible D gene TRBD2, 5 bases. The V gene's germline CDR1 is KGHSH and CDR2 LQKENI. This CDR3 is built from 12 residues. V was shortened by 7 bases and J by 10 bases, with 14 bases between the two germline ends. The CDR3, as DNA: TGTGCCAGCTTAGAAGGGAGTCGCGAGCAGTTCTTC. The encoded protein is CASLEGSREQFF.